Sequencing of this TCR beta chain was carried out in a study of cytomegalovirus exposure and HLA in healthy donors. Whole-study findings and limits: Among CMV-associated TCR beta chains, most appeared HLA-restricted in a later analysis. For most TCR beta V segments, an earlier analysis put the productive rate at about 87% or about 30% of the time. The listing of approximately 160 TCR beta chains classed them as cytomegalovirus-associated.

About this clone itself: No antigen is known for it.

The PCR used 60 Vbeta and 13 Jbeta primers. Some clones are missing from TCRdb's copy, which holds only in-frame ones; the method was immunoSEQ multiplex PCR. The sample totals around 88,000 clones; its top ten clones hold just over 5.5%. Trimming took off 5 bases at V and 0 bases at J, with 13 bases between the two ends. The CDR3 sequence is 15 residues long. Per the germline V gene, CDR1 is SGHTA and CDR2 is FQGNSA. This chain connects TRBV7-2 to TRBJ1-1; perhaps TRBD1 as D (5 bases). The sequencing sample was made of PBMCs. The clonotype originates from a girl between 5 and 17 years old in good health and CMV-seropositive. The CDR3 DNA reads as TGTGCCAGCAGCCCGCAGGGAGGGATGAACACTGAAGCTTTCTTT. Translating it yields CASSPQGGMNTEAFF. Drawing the rest from reference TRBV7-2 and TRBJ1-1, the complete variable domain is GAGVSQSPSNKVTEKGKDVELRCDPISGHTALYWYRQSLGQGLEFLIYFQGNSAPDKSGLPSDRFSAERTGGSVSTLTIQRTQQEDSAVYLCASSPQGGMNTEAFFGQGTRLTVV.